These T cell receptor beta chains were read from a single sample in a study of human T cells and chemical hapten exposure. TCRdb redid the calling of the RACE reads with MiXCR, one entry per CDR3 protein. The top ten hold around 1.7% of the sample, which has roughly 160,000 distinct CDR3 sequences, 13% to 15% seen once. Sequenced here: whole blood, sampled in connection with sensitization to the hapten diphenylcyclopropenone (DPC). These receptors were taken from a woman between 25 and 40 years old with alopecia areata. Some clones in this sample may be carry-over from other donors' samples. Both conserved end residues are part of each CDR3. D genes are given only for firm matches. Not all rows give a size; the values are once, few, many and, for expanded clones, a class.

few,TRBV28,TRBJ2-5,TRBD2,CASEPTSGRHQETQYF,TGTGCCAGCGAGCCCACTAGCGGGAGGCACCAAGAGACCCAGTACTTC
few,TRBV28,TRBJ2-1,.,CASKVVGGLDEQFF,TGTGCCAGCAAGGTCGTTGGGGGGCTGGATGAGCAGTTCTTC
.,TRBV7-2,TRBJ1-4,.,CASSLTPAAEKLFF,TGTGCCAGCAGCTTGACACCGGCGGCTGAAAAACTGTTTTTT
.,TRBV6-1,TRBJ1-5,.,CASSINWGGQPQHF,TGTGCCAGCAGTATTAATTGGGGGGGACAGCCCCAGCATTTT
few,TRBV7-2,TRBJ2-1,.,CASSSRLGRFNEQFF,TGTGCCAGCAGCTCTAGACTCGGACGATTCAATGAGCAGTTCTTC
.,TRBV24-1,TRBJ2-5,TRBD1,CATSDAGTGIQETQYF,TGTGCCACCAGTGATGCCGGGACAGGTATACAAGAGACCCAGTACTTC
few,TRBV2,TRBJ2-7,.,CASSYQDEQYF,TGTGCCAGCAGTTACCAGGACGAGCAGTACTTC
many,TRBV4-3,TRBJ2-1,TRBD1,CASSQARSFIQGDVYEQFF,TGCGCCAGCAGCCAAGCCCGGAGTTTTATCCAGGGGGATGTATATGAGCAGTTCTTC
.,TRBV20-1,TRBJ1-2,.,CSARFGGTNYGYTF,TGCAGTGCTAGGTTCGGGGGTACGAACTATGGCTACACCTTC
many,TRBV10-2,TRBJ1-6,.,CASILSYNSPLHF,TGCGCCAGCATCCTCTCCTATAATTCACCCCTCCACTTT
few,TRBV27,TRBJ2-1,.,CASSRLTDWGRAEQFF,TGTGCCAGCAGCCGGCTTACAGACTGGGGAAGGGCTGAGCAGTTCTTC
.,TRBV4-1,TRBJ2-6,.,CASSPSGDVNVLTF,TGCGCCAGCAGCCCGTCAGGGGATGTCAACGTCCTGACTTTC
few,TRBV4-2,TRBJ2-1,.,CASSQEGGPMRNEQFF,TGTGCCAGCAGCCAAGAAGGGGGGCCCATGAGGAATGAGCAGTTCTTC
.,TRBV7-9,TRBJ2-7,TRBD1,CASSLEGTVLGEQYF,TGTGCCAGCAGCTTAGAAGGGACAGTTCTCGGCGAGCAGTACTTC
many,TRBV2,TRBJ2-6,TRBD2,CASSGRAAANVLTF,TGTGCCAGCAGCGGGAGGGCTGCAGCCAACGTCCTGACTTTC
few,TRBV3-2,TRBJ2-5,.,CASSQPTSGAYQETQYF,TGTGCCAGCAGCCAACCCACTAGCGGGGCCTACCAAGAGACCCAGTACTTC
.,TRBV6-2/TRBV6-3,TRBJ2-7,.,CASSYSSRPRRTVLTYEQYF,TGTGCCAGCAGTTACTCGAGTCGACCCCGACGGACAGTCCTAACCTACGAGCAGTACTTC
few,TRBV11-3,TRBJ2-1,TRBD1,CASSFTTGGFYNEQFF,TGTGCCAGCAGCTTCACCACAGGGGGCTTCTACAATGAGCAGTTCTTC
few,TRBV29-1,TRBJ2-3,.,CSVGATTSTDTQYF,TGCAGCGTCGGAGCGACTACCAGCACAGATACGCAGTATTTT
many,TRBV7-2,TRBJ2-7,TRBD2,CASSPGTTSGSLYEQYF,TGTGCCAGCAGCCCAGGGACCACTAGCGGGAGCCTCTACGAGCAGTACTTC
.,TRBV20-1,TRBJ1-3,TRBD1,CSALPGGNSGNTIYF,TGCAGTGCCCTGCCAGGGGGAAACTCTGGAAACACCATATATTTT
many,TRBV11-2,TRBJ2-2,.,CASSLEGVGTSGELFF,TGTGCCAGCAGCTTAGAGGGGGTCGGAACAAGCGGGGAGCTGTTTTTT
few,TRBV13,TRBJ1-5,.,CASSRRGYSNQPQHF,TGTGCCAGCAGCCGGAGGGGTTATAGCAATCAGCCCCAGCATTTT
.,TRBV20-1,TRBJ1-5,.,CSARRTEQGPQHF,TGCAGTGCTAGAAGGACGGAACAGGGGCCCCAGCATTTT
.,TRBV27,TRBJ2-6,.,CASSFGRVGANVLTF,TGTGCCAGCAGTTTCGGTCGAGTCGGGGCCAACGTCCTGACTTTC
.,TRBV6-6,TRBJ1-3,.,CASSYGGNTIYF,TGTGCCAGCAGTTACGGGGGGAACACCATATATTTT
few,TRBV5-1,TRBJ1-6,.,CASSGTVDSPLHF,TGCGCCAGCAGTGGGACCGTCGATTCACCCCTCCACTTT
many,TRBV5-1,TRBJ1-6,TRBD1,CASSEGQGWNSPLHF,TGCGCCAGCAGCGAGGGACAGGGATGGAATTCACCCCTCCACTTT
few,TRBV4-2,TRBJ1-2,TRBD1,CASSQERTGGGYTF,TGTGCCAGCAGCCAAGAGAGGACAGGGGGTGGCTACACCTTC
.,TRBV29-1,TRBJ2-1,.,CSADGTRGTNEQFF,TGCAGCGCCGATGGGACAAGGGGGACGAATGAGCAGTTCTTC
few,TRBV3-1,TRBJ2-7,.,CASSPRAYEQYF,TGTGCCAGCAGCCCACGAGCCTACGAGCAGTACTTC
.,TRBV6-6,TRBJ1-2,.,CASSTAGSYGYTF,TGTGCCAGCTCCACCGCCGGGAGCTATGGCTACACCTTC
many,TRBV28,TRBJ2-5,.,CASSLGRGPEETQYF,TGTGCCAGCAGTTTGGGCAGGGGCCCCGAAGAGACCCAGTACTTC
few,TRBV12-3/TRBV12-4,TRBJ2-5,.,CASSLALGGPGTQYF,TGTGCCAGCAGTTTAGCGCTAGGGGGGCCTGGGACCCAGTACTTC
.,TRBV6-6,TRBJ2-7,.,CASSFDSGHYEQYF,TGTGCCAGCAGTTTCGACAGTGGCCACTACGAGCAGTACTTC
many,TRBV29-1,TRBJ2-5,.,CSVEDADQETQYF,TGCAGCGTTGAAGATGCAGACCAAGAGACCCAGTACTTC
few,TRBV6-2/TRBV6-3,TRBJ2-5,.,CASSRAAVQETQYF,TGTGCCAGCTCGAGGGCCGCGGTCCAAGAGACCCAGTACTTC
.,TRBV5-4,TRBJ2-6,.,CASSRESGANVLTF,TGTGCCAGCAGCAGGGAATCTGGGGCCAACGTCCTGACTTTC
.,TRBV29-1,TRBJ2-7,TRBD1,CSVQPGQGSSYEQYF,TGCAGCGTTCAACCGGGACAGGGAAGCTCCTACGAGCAGTACTTC
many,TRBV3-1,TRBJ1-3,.,CASSQDKGFGNTIYF,TGTGCCAGCAGCCAAGATAAGGGGTTTGGAAACACCATATATTTT
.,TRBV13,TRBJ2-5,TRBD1,CASSSPTTGDQETQYF,TGTGCCAGCAGCTCTCCGACCACAGGGGACCAAGAGACCCAGTACTTC
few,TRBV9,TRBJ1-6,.,CASSEKLGSSPLHF,TGTGCCAGCAGCGAGAAATTAGGGAGTTCACCCCTCCACTTT
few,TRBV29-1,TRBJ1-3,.,CSINRGNTIYF,TGCAGCATAAACAGGGGAAACACCATATATTTT
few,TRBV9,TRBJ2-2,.,CASSPKTFMNTGELFF,TGTGCCAGCAGCCCCAAGACTTTTATGAACACCGGGGAGCTGTTTTTT
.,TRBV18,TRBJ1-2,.,CASSQLDSPNYGYTF,TGTGCCAGCTCCCAATTGGACAGCCCTAACTATGGCTACACCTTC
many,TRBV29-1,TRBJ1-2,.,CSVDQLGYTF,TGCAGCGTGGACCAGCTTGGCTACACCTTC
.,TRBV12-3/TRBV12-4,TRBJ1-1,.,CASSYRPNTEAFF,TGTGCCAGCAGTTACAGACCGAACACTGAAGCTTTCTTT
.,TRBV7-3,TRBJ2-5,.,CASSLTAGETQYF,TGTGCCAGCAGCTTAACGGCGGGAGAGACCCAGTACTTC
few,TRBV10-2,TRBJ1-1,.,CASSRGGVEAFF,TGCGCCAGCTCTAGAGGTGGCGTCGAAGCTTTCTTT
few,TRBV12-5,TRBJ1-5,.,CASGLLPGPDQPQHF,TGTGCTAGTGGTTTGCTCCCGGGGCCCGATCAGCCCCAGCATTTT